These 5 T cell receptor beta chains were all obtained from the same sample, sequenced in a study of T cells in Graves' hyperthyroidism and ophthalmopathy. Amplified TCR beta CDR3 regions came from RNA transcripts. Primed by the HTBI set, a first-round RT-PCR was run on the TCR CDR3. MiXCR was run by TCRdb on the multiplex PCR reads, yielding one entry per CDR3 protein. The sample has 350,000 to 400,000 distinct CDR3 sequences, approximately 15% seen once. The source material was blood. The receptors originated from a woman aged 60-70 years with Graves' hyperthyroidism.

This clonotype came up many times. The chain uses TRBV12-3 or TRBV12-4 and TRBJ2-5; 8 nucleotides align to TRBD2. Unmatched junction bases numbered 10, after V lost 4 bases and J lost 6 bases. The CDR3 sequence is 15 residues long. The CDR3 loop is CASSSQAGAGQTQYF. CDR3 DNA: TGTGCCAGCAGTTCTCAAGCGGGAGCTGGGCAGACCCAGTACTTC.

There are a few counts of this clonotype. This chain joins TRBV10-1 and TRBJ2-3, with 12 bases lining up with TRBD2. After removal of 5 bases from V and 2 bases from J, the junction contained 5 bases not matched to a gene. Per germline, CDR1 WNHNN and CDR2 SYGVQD (reference sequence). The CDR3 has 16 amino acids. CDR3 loop: CASSTGLAGYTDTQYF. CDR3 DNA sequence: TGCGCCAGCAGTACAGGACTAGCGGGATACACAGATACGCAGTATTTT.

This clonotype was recorded a few times. This chain uses TRBV6-1 with TRBJ2-5, with a possible D match to TRBD1 (6 bases). Germline loops: CDR1 MNHNS, CDR2 SASEGT. CDR3 length: 12 amino acids. V lost 8 bases to trimming and J lost 5 bases, with 12 bases between them. The DNA for the CDR3 is TGTGCCAGCGCAGGGGCGGAGGAGACCCAGTACTTC. Translation: CASAGAEETQYF.

The chain carries TRBV12-5 and TRBJ1-1, with a possible D match to TRBD1 (6 bases). This CDR3 is 11 amino acids long. Trimming pared 5 bases from V and 8 bases from J, leaving 9 bases between. Germline CDR1 reads LGHNT; CDR2 reads FRNRAP. CDR3 loop: CASGLTGEAFF. The CDR3 DNA reads TGTGCTAGTGGTCTGACAGGCGAAGCTTTCTTT.

This clonotype was found many times. The chain combines TRBV11-2 with TRBJ2-7, with 7 positions matching TRBD2. Germline CDR1 and CDR2: SGHAT and FQNNGV. CDR3 length: 14 residues. The V gene end was trimmed by 1 base and the J gene end by 2 bases; junction bases not matched to a gene: 2. Here the CDR3 reads CASSLGEGPYEQYF. Here the CDR3 DNA reads TGTGCCAGCAGCTTAGGGGAGGGCCCCTACGAGCAGTACTTC.